The rows below give T cell receptor beta chains drawn from one sample of a study of cytotoxic CD8 clonotypes in ibrutinib-treated CLL. Using immunoSEQ multiplex PCR, the repertoire was profiled, and TCRdb retains in-frame clones only, with some absent. Of 65,000 to 95,000 clones detected, around 84% appear once; the ten largest clones hold over 5%. This material consisted of PBMCs, taken before ibrutinib treatment. The receptors derive from a human donor with chronic lymphocytic leukemia. The CDR3 runs from the conserved cysteine through the conserved F or W. The D gene is left open where the match is weak. Part of the rows lack a size; the others show once, few, many or a class for expanded clones.

V	J	D	size	DNA	CDR3
TRBV7-2	TRBJ2-1	.	.	TGTGCCAGCAGCTTAGCGGGGGCTAGCCGGGGCAATGAGCAGTTCTTC	CASSLAGASRGNEQFF
TRBV11-3	TRBJ1-1	.	.	TGTGCCAGCAGCTTAAGGGGCGTGTGGGGTGCAATGAACACTGAAGCTTTCTTT	CASSLRGVWGAMNTEAFF
TRBV30	TRBJ2-7	TRBD2	.	TGTGCCGGAACACTAGCGGGAGGGATCTACGAGCAGTACTTC	CAGTLAGGIYEQYF
TRBV10-3	TRBJ2-3	.	.	TGTGCCATCAGTGGGGTTACCTCGCTGGATACGCAGTATTTT	CAISGVTSLDTQYF
TRBV4-1	TRBJ2-2	.	once	TGCGCCAGCAGCCAACCCTTGGAGCGCTTTACTGTCCCGCACCGGGAGCTGTTTTTT	CASSQPLERFTVPHRELFF
TRBV28	TRBJ2-6	.	.	TGTGCCAGCAGTTTATGGCCACTGAACTCTGGGGCCAACGTCCTGACTTTC	CASSLWPLNSGANVLTF
TRBV30	TRBJ1-6	.	once	TGTGCCTGGAGTGTGATACAAAATCCTAATTCACCCCTCCACTTT	CAWSVIQNPNSPLHF
TRBV18	TRBJ2-7	TRBD2	few	TGTGCCAGCTCACTCGAGGGAGGGCGGTACGAGCAGTACTTC	CASSLEGGRYEQYF
TRBV6-6	TRBJ1-4	.	.	TGTGCCAGTTGTTTGGGGGGTGAAAAACTGTTTTTT	CASCLGGEKLFF
TRBV30	TRBJ2-7	.	.	TGTGCCTGGAGTGCCCGACGACAGTCCTACGAGCAGTACTTC	CAWSARRQSYEQYF
TRBV2	TRBJ1-2	TRBD1	.	TGTGCCAGCCAAAGGACAGGGGGCGCTTTTTATGGCTACACCTTC	CASQRTGGAFYGYTF
TRBV6-6	TRBJ1-5	.	.	TGTGCCAGCAGTTACAATAGCAATCAGCCCCAGCATTTT	CASSYNSNQPQHF
TRBV6-1	TRBJ2-3	.	.	TGTGCCAGCAGTGAAACTGCCCCGCGGGCAGATACGCAGTATTTT	CASSETAPRADTQYF
TRBV5-1	TRBJ1-2	.	.	TGCGCCAGCAGCCTAGACAGAAACTATGGCTACACCTTC	CASSLDRNYGYTF
TRBV5-1	TRBJ1-1	.	.	TGCGCCAGCAGCTTGACGGGAGGGGAAAACACTGAAGCTTTCTTT	CASSLTGGENTEAFF
TRBV5-1	TRBJ1-2	.	.	TGCGCCAGCAGCTTGGAGGACTATGGCTACACCTTC	CASSLEDYGYTF
TRBV19	TRBJ1-2	TRBD1	.	TGTGCCAGTAGTATAGGCCAGGGGGTAGCTAACTATGGCTACACCTTC	CASSIGQGVANYGYTF